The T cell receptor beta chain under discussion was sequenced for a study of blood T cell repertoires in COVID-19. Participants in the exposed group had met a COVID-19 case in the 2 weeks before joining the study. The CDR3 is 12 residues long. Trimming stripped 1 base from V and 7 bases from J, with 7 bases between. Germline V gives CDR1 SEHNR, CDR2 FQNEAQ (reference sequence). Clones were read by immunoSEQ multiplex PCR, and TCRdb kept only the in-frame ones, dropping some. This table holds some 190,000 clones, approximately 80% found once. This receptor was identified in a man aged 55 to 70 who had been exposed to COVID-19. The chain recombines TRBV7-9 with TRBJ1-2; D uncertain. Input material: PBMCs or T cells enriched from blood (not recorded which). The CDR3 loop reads CASSLERGGYTF. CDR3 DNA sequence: TGTGCCAGCAGCTTAGAAAGAGGTGGCTACACCTTC.